The present T cell receptor (beta chain) was sequenced within a study of cytotoxic CD8 clonotypes in ibrutinib-treated CLL. Study at large: IGHV unmutated 17 to 18; relapsed/refractory about a dozen; treatment-naive around 14.

The table lists this clone with a count of one. Measured with immunoSEQ multiplex PCR; TCRdb has only the in-frame clones, and not every one. The table shows approximately 350,000 clones, with roughly 67% occurring only once. This CDR3 has 13 residues. Trimming shortened V by 5 bases and J by 7 bases, and 13 bases separated the two germline ends. Germline CDR1 and CDR2: MNHEY and SMNVEV (reference sequence). This TCR was sampled from a human donor with chronic lymphocytic leukemia. Source: PBMCs, taken after 36 months of ibrutinib treatment. The chain is built from TRBV27 and TRBJ2-3, with TRBD2 as a possible D gene (7 bases). In nucleotides, the CDR3 is TGTGCCAGCAGTGTGGGGGGGGCTAATACGCAGTATTTT. Encoded protein: CASSVGGANTQYF.